Given below is one TCR beta chain in context. CDR3 size: 13 residues. From germline, CDR1 is MNHEY and CDR2 SMNVEV (reference sequence). The ends lost 10 bases at V and 9 bases at J; junction bases unmatched: 12. The record originates from a study of T-cell memory formation after mild COVID-19. The TCR alpha and TCR beta cDNA libraries, bearing sample barcodes and UMIs, were generated by 5'RACE using constant-segment primers. TCRdb reprocessed the 5' RACE reads via MiXCR and lists one record per CDR3 protein. This table has roughly 400,000 distinct CDR3 sequences, 15% to 20% appearing once. This TCR was sampled from a man younger than 35 who had mild COVID-19 (a few samples of this study predate the infection). Cell type and time point are not known. Sequences were obtained from PBMCs or a T cell subset sorted from them (not recorded which). The chain employs TRBV27 and TRBJ2-1, with 7 positions matching TRBD2. The CDR3 coding sequence is TGTGCCACCTCCCCCTCTAGCGGCATTGAGCAGTTCTTC. Translation gives CATSPSSGIEQFF.